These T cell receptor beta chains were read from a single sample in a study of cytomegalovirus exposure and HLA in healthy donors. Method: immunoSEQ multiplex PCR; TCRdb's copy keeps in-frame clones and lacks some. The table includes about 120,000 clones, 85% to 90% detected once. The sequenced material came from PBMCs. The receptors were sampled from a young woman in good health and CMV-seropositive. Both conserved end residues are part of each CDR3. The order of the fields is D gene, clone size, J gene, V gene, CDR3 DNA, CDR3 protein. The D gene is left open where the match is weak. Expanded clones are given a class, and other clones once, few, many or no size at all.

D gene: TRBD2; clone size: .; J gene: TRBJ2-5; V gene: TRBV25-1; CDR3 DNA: TGTGCCAGCAGTGAATCGAAGCGGGAGACAGAGACCCAGTACTTC; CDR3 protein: CASSESKRETETQYF
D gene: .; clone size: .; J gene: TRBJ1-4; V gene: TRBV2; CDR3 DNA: TGTGCCAGCAGTGAGTCGGATGAAAAACTGTTTTTT; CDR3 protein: CASSESDEKLFF
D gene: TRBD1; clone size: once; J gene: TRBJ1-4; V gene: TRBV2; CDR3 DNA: TGTGCCAGCAACCGACAGGGGACAAATGAAAAACTGTTTTTT; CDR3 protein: CASNRQGTNEKLFF
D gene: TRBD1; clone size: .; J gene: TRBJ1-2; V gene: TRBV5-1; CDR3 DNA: TGCGCCAGCAGCTTGGCGGAGGGACAGGCCTATGGCTACACCTTC; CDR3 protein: CASSLAEGQAYGYTF
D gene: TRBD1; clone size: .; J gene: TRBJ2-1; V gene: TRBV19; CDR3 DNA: TGTGCCAGTAGTCTCTCCGGACAGGCGGGTGAGAATGAGCAGTTCTTC; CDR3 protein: CASSLSGQAGENEQFF
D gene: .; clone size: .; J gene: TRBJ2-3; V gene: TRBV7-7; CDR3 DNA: TGTGCTAGCAGCTTATCGGGAACAGATACGCAGTATTTT; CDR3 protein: CASSLSGTDTQYF
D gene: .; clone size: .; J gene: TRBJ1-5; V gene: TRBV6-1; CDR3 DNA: TGTGCCGTCAGGACAGTTACGGGTCAGCCCCAGCATTTT; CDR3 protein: CAVRTVTGQPQHF
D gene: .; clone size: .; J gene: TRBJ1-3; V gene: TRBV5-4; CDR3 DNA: TGTGCCAGCAGCCTGGAGAGCTCTGGAAACACCATATATTTT; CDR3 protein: CASSLESSGNTIYF
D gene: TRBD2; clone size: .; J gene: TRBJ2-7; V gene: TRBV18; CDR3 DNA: TGTGCCAGCTCACCCCTTCGGACTAGCGGGGCCTACGAGCAGTACTTC; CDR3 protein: CASSPLRTSGAYEQYF
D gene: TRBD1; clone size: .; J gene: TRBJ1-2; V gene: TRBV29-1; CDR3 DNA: TGCAGCGCTACCAGACAGGGGGCCAACTATGGCTACACCTTC; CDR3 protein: CSATRQGANYGYTF
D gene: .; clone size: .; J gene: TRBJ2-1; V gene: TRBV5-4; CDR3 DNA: TGTGCCAGCAGTAACCGACTGGAAAACAATGAGCAGTTCTTC; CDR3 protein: CASSNRLENNEQFF
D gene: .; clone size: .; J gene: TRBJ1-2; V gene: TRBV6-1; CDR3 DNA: TGTGCCAGCAGTGAAGTAGCTGGGGGCGACTATGGCTACACCTTC; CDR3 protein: CASSEVAGGDYGYTF
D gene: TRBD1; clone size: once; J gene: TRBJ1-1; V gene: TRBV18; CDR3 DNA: TGTGCCAGCTCACCGCGACAGGGGGAGGCTTTCTTT; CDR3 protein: CASSPRQGEAFF
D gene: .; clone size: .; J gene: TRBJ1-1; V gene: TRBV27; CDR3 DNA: TGTGCCAGCAAATATTCTGGCAGTCCTAACACTGAAGCTTTCTTT; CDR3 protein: CASKYSGSPNTEAFF
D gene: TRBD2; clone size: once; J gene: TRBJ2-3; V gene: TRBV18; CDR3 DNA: TGTGCCAGCTCACCACCGGGACTAGCGGGTTCAGATACGCAGTATTTT; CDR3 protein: CASSPPGLAGSDTQYF
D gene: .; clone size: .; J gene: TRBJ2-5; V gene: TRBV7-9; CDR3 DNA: TGTGCCAGCAGCTTAATCTCTTCCCTGAGGGAGACCCAGTACTTC; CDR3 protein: CASSLISSLRETQYF